This paragraph covers one TCR beta chain sequence. Its specificity is unknown. After extraction with the RNeasy kit, 0.5 to 1 ug of the RNA was reverse transcribed using random hexamers. Via MiXCR, TCRdb re-called the immunoSEQ multiplex PCR reads, giving one row per CDR3 protein. The sample has some 170,000 distinct CDR3 sequences, 85% to 95% seen once; the top ten hold about 0.1%. This specimen belongs to a study of CD8 T cells in Susac syndrome. Study observations and caveats: The CD4+ T cell repertoires in Susac syndrome were not clonally expanded.

Deletions cut 8 bases from V and 0 bases from J, with 11 bases between. The germline CDR1 and CDR2 sequences are MDHEN and SYDVKM. The CDR3 has 13 residues. This chain uses TRBV28 with TRBJ2-7, with TRBD1 as a possible D gene (6 bases). The sequence was obtained from a human donor with Susac syndrome. The specimen sequenced was CD4+ T cells from PBMCs. CDR3: CASGTPASYEQYF. CDR3 DNA sequence: TGTGCCAGCGGGACACCGGCCTCCTACGAGCAGTACTTC.